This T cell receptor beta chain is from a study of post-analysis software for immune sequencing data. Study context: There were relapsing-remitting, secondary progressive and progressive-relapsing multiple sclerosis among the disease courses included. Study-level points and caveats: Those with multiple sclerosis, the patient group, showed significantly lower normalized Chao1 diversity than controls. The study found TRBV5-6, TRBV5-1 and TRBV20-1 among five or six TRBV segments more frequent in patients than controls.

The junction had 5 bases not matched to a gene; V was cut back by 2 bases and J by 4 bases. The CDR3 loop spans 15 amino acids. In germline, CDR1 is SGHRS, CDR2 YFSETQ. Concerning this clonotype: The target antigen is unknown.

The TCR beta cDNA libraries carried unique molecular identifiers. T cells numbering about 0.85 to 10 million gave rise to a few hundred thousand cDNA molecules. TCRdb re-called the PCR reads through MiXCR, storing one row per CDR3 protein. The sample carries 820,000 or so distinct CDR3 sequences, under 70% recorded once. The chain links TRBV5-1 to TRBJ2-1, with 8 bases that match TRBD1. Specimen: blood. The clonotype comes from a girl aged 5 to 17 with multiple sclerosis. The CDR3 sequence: CASSFPGQEYNEQFF. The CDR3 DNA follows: TGCGCCAGCAGCTTCCCGGGACAGGAGTACAATGAGCAGTTCTTC.